Presented here are 6 T cell receptor beta chains from one specimen sequenced in a study of beta chain features in type 1 diabetes. Study conclusions and caveats: For Type 1 diabetes patients, all four CD4+ subsets carried TCRB CDR3s that were moderately but significantly shorter.

No antigen is known for these receptors. Sequenced material consisted of expressed TCRB transcripts (all of the isolated RNA was reverse transcribed). Assay: immunoSEQ multiplex PCR; the TCRdb copy retains only in-frame clones and omits some. The data hold about 340,000 clones, with 13% observed a single time. Sequencing was carried out using naive CD4+ T cells from blood. These TCRs come from a woman under 30 with type 1 diabetes.

This clone was observed a handful of times. This sequence joins TRBV7-2 and TRBJ2-1; 7 bases match TRBD2. From germline, CDR1 is SGHTA and CDR2 FQGNSA. The junction had 5 bases not matched to a gene; V was cut back by 3 bases and J by 6 bases. The CDR3 sequence is 14 residues long. CDR3 in amino acids: CASSLVGGPNEQFF. The CDR3 region has the DNA TGTGCCAGCAGCTTGGTGGGAGGGCCCAATGAGCAGTTCTTC.

This clone was seen only a few times. The gene calls are TRBV30 and TRBJ1-3; D is perhaps TRBD1 (5 bases). This CDR3 spans 12 amino acids. The germline CDR1 and CDR2 sequences are GTSNPN and SVGIG (reference sequence). V shed 4 bases and J shed 4 bases, with 8 bases lying between them. For the CDR3, the DNA is TGTGCCTGGACCCCAGGGGGAAACACCATATATTTT. The encoded protein is CAWTPGGNTIYF.

There are a few counts of this clone. The chain has TRBV29-1 and TRBJ2-1; 15 bases map to TRBD2. Germline values: CDR1 SQVTM, CDR2 ANQGSEA. V shed 6 bases, J shed 7 bases, and the junction held 10 bases outside the gene matches. CDR3 length equals 16 residues. The CDR3 DNA reads TGCAGCGTCCTCGGGACTAGCGGGAGGCCGCAAAATGAGCAGTTCTTC. It is translated as CSVLGTSGRPQNEQFF.

The chain joins TRBV5-1 to TRBJ2-5; possible D gene TRBD2, 5 bases. The length of the CDR3 is 14 residues. The germline V gene has CDR1 SGHRS and CDR2 YFSETQ. V was clipped by 0 bases and J by 5 bases, with 11 bases between them. The CDR3 here is CASSLGGVMETQYF. The CDR3 DNA reads as TGCGCCAGCAGCTTGGGGGGAGTTATGGAGACCCAGTACTTC.

CDR3 coding DNA: TGTGCCAGCTCCACCCGGACTAGCGGGAGCGACTCAGAGTTCTTC. Its protein is CASSTRTSGSDSEFF. The gene calls are TRBV6-6 and TRBJ2-1; 13 bases align to TRBD2. This CDR3 is 15 amino acids long. The germline gives CDR1 MNHNY, CDR2 SVGAGI (reference sequence). V gave up 8 bases and J gave up 14 bases; unmatched junction bases: 15.

This clone was seen a few times. The rearrangement joins TRBV9 to TRBJ2-2, with TRBD2 identical over 8 bases. The CDR3 sequence is 16 residues long. The ends lost 0 bases at V and 2 bases at J; junction bases unmatched: 3. The germline V gene encodes CDR1 SGDLS and CDR2 YYNGEE. Here the CDR3 DNA reads TGTGCCAGCAGCGTAGGGGTAGCGGGAAACACCGGGGAGCTGTTTTTT. Translating gives CASSVGVAGNTGELFF.